Shown below are 29 T cell receptor beta chains from a single sample sequenced in a study of blood T cell repertoires in COVID-19. Method: immunoSEQ multiplex PCR; TCRdb's copy keeps in-frame clones and lacks some. The sample lists almost 85,000 clones; 75% to 90% were seen once. Sequencing used PBMCs or T cells enriched from blood (not recorded which). These receptor sequences come from a woman between 45 and 60 years old with acute COVID-19.

The rearrangement links TRBV30 to TRBJ1-2; maybe TRBD1 (6 bases). CDR3 length: 13 residues. Trimming removed 1 base at V and 8 bases at J, with 14 bases between. The germline gives CDR1 GTSNPN, CDR2 SVGIG (reference sequence). The CDR3 loop reads CAWSEQGSFGYTF. CDR3 nucleotides: TGTGCCTGGAGTGAACAGGGATCCTTCGGCTACACCTTC.

The rearrangement links TRBV4-2 to TRBJ2-7; perhaps TRBD2 as D (5 bases). Germline CDR1 LGHNA, CDR2 YNFKEQ. V was clipped by 2 bases and J by 5 bases, with 7 bases between them. The CDR3 consists of 12 residues. This chain's CDR3 is CASSQWENEQYF. The CDR3 DNA sequence: TGTGCCAGCAGCCAATGGGAGAACGAGCAGTACTTC.

This clone was seen a single time. The chain employs TRBV11-1 and TRBJ1-1, with no clear D. The CDR3 sequence is 13 residues long. The germline V and J ends were trimmed by 0 bases and 1 base, with 3 bases remaining between them. Germline CDR1 and CDR2: SGHAT and FQDESV (reference sequence). CDR3 loop: CASSLARNTEAFF. DNA of the CDR3: TGTGCCAGCAGCTTAGCTCGGAACACTGAAGCTTTCTTT.

CDR3 protein: CASSLAGDASGNTIYF. The DNA for the CDR3 is TGCGCCAGCAGCTTGGCAGGGGACGCCTCTGGAAACACCATATATTTT. The J gene is TRBJ1-3, the V gene TRBV5-1; tentative D call: TRBD1 (6 bases). V lost 0 bases and J lost 0, with 10 bases in between. The CDR3 is 16 residues long. CDR1 is SGHRS, CDR2 YFSETQ, per germline.

This clone was observed once. The genes are TRBV6-2 or TRBV6-3 and TRBJ1-2; weak D call: TRBD1 (6 bases). V gave up 2 bases and J gave up 0 bases, with 13 bases separating them. This CDR3 is built from 16 residues. The germline gives CDR1 MNHEY, CDR2 SVGEGT. As DNA, the CDR3 is TGTGCCAGCAGTTACGGGCAGGGACATCCTAACTATGGCTACACCTTC. Encoded protein: CASSYGQGHPNYGYTF.

The chain uses TRBV5-1 and TRBJ1-1; a weak D match, TRBD1 (5 bases). The CDR3 loop spans 14 amino acids. Germline values: CDR1 SGHRS, CDR2 YFSETQ. Trimming pared 2 bases from V and 1 base from J, leaving 9 bases between. The CDR3 sequence: CASSLWDSNTEAFF. The CDR3 DNA sequence: TGCGCCAGCAGCTTATGGGACTCGAACACTGAAGCTTTCTTT.

The V and J genes are TRBV9 and TRBJ1-2, with unresolved D. The CDR3 is made up of 10 amino acids. Germline V gene lookup returns CDR1 SGDLS and CDR2 YYNGEE. Trimming removed 3 bases at V and 8 bases at J, with 5 bases between. CDR3: CASSGQGYTF. In nucleotides, the CDR3 is TGTGCCAGCAGCGGTCAAGGCTACACCTTC.

The chain combines TRBV7-2 with TRBJ2-3; TRBD1 matches at 7 bases. This CDR3 contains 15 residues. With 5 bases clipped from V and 3 bases from J, the junction kept 8 bases outside the gene matches. The germline V gene has CDR1 SGHTA and CDR2 FQGNSA. For the CDR3, the DNA is TGTGCCAGCAGCCCCAGACAGGGAAAAACAGATACGCAGTATTTT. Protein product: CASSPRQGKTDTQYF.

A few counts support this clone. The rearrangement links TRBV15 to TRBJ1-6; TRBD1 matches 7 bases. Per germline, CDR1 LNHNV and CDR2 YYDKDF (reference sequence). The CDR3 runs 16 residues. V trimming: 5 bases; J trimming: 4 bases; junction bases outside the gene matches: 8. CDR3 coding DNA: TGTGCCACCAGCGTACGACAGGGATATTATAATTCACCCCTCCACTTT. This codes for CATSVRQGYYNSPLHF.

V gene TRBV3-1 (or the pseudogene TRBV3-2) combines with J gene TRBJ1-2; 8 bases agree with TRBD1. V lost 0 bases to trimming and J lost 7 bases; unmatched junction nucleotides: 7. There are 15 residues in the CDR3. The germline gives CDR1 LGHDT, CDR2 YNNKEL (reference sequence). The CDR3 loop is CASSQDMARGPGYTF. The CDR3 DNA reads TGTGCCAGCAGCCAAGATATGGCCAGGGGGCCTGGCTACACCTTC.

The gene calls are TRBV30 and TRBJ2-7, with D possibly matching TRBD1 (5 bases). Germline V lookup: CDR1 GTSNPN, CDR2 SVGIG (reference sequence). This CDR3 has 11 residues. V was cut by 5 bases and J by 6 bases, with 11 bases left in between. CDR3 in amino acids: CAWDSMGEQYF. In nucleotides, the CDR3 is TGTGCCTGGGACAGCATGGGCGAGCAGTACTTC.

The chain combines TRBV2 with TRBJ2-7, with 10 positions matching TRBD1. Germline V CDR1 and CDR2: SNHLY, FYNNEI. The CDR3 extends over 14 amino acids. V shed 7 bases and J 2 bases; nucleotides not matched to a gene: 5. The chain's CDR3 is CASTLGQGAYEQYF. The DNA of the CDR3 is TGTGCCAGCACCCTAGGACAGGGGGCCTACGAGCAGTACTTC.

This clone was seen once. The V call is TRBV5-1, the J call TRBJ2-3, with TRBD2 matching over 12 bases. Germline V gene lookup returns CDR1 SGHRS and CDR2 YFSETQ. The CDR3 covers 15 residues. With V trimmed by 5 bases and J by 2 bases, 3 bases remained unmatched. In nucleotides, the CDR3 is TGCGCCAGCAGAAGACTAGCGGGAGACACAGATACGCAGTATTTT. This sequence encodes CASRRLAGDTDTQYF.

This clone was seen once. The J gene is TRBJ1-3, the V gene TRBV18, with a weak D call TRBD1 (6 bases). CDR1 is KGHSH and CDR2 is LQKENI in the germline V gene. The CDR3 totals 16 residues. Trimming removed 3 bases at V and 0 bases at J, with 12 bases between. CDR3 coding DNA: TGTGCCAGCTCACCCAACAGGGCATCCTCTGGAAACACCATATATTTT. Residues: CASSPNRASSGNTIYF.

The chain carries TRBV5-5 and TRBJ1-3; 9 bases match TRBD1. The germline V gene encodes CDR1 SGHKS and CDR2 YYEKEE (reference sequence). J was trimmed by 0 bases and V by 3 bases; bases with no gene match: 4. The CDR3 has 16 amino acids. CDR3 DNA: TGTGCCAGCAGCTCGGGACAGGGAAACTCTGGAAACACCATATATTTT. This sequence encodes CASSSGQGNSGNTIYF. The full variable domain, with the rest looked up from reference TRBV5-5 and TRBJ1-3, is DAGVTQSPTHLIKTRGQQVTLRCSPISGHKSVSWYQQVLGQGPQFIFQYYEKEERGRGNFPDRFSARQFPNYSSELNVNALLLGDSALYLCASSSGQGNSGNTIYFGEGSWLTVV.

The rearrangement links TRBV6-2 or TRBV6-3 to TRBJ2-2; 9 bases are shared with TRBD2. Trimming took 3 bases from V and 4 from J; bases not matched to a gene: 3. The V gene's germline CDR1 is MNHEY and CDR2 SVGEGT. The CDR3 is made up of 15 amino acids. The CDR3: CASSYSGRITGELFF. In DNA, the CDR3 is TGTGCCAGCAGTTATAGCGGGAGAATCACCGGGGAGCTGTTTTTT.

The chain combines TRBV7-3 with TRBJ2-1; 11 nucleotides align to TRBD2. CDR3 length equals 17 residues. The junction had 5 bases not matched to a gene; V was cut back by 4 bases and J by 0 bases. Per the germline V gene, CDR1 is SGHTA and CDR2 is FQGTGA. Here the CDR3 reads CASSSRTSGLSYNEQFF. CDR3 coding DNA: TGTGCCAGCAGCTCTAGGACTAGCGGGCTCTCCTACAATGAGCAGTTCTTC. The whole variable domain, filled in from reference TRBV7-3 and TRBJ2-1, reads GAGVSQTPSNKVTEKGKYVELRCDPISGHTALYWYRQSLGQGPEFLIYFQGTGAADDSGLPNDRFFAVRPEGSVSTLKIQRTERGDSAVYLCASSSRTSGLSYNEQFFGPGTRLTVL.

The V gene is TRBV11-3, the J gene TRBJ2-1, with D tentatively TRBD2 (6 bases). Between the trimmed V and J ends, which lost 1 base and 7 bases, there was a span of 17 bases. The germline V gene encodes CDR1 SGHNT and CDR2 YENEEA. The CDR3 is 16 amino acids. CDR3: CASSLGITGGTNEQFF. The CDR3 bases are TGTGCCAGCAGCTTAGGTATAACAGGCGGGACGAATGAGCAGTTCTTC.

This chain links TRBV5-1 with TRBJ1-1, with D maybe TRBD1 (5 bases). CDR1 and CDR2 from the germline V gene are SGHRS and YFSETQ. The CDR3 extends over 15 amino acids. With 0 bases removed from V and 7 bases from J, the gap between germline ends came to 16 bases. The CDR3 sequence: CASSLVSQGAGEAFF. The CDR3 coding sequence is TGCGCCAGCAGCTTGGTCAGTCAAGGGGCTGGTGAAGCTTTCTTT.

This chain joins TRBV5-4 and TRBJ1-2; weak D call: TRBD1 (6 bases). CDR1 is SGHNT, CDR2 YYREEE, per germline (reference sequence). The CDR3 is 14 residues long. V was trimmed by 9 bases and J by 4 bases, leaving 19 bases between them. CDR3 residues: CATKAGQGSYGYTF. CDR3 in DNA: TGTGCCACCAAAGCGGGGCAGGGGAGCTATGGCTACACCTTC.

This clone was observed a single time. At one end, the junction sequence differs from germline, possibly due to a read error. This chain links TRBV2 with TRBJ1-2, with TRBD1 identical over 8 bases. CDR3 size: 13 residues. CDR1 and CDR2 (germline): SNHLY, FYNNEI. CDR3 amino acids: CASSQQGGNGDTF. DNA of the CDR3: TGTGCCAGCAGTCAACAGGGGGGGAATGGCGACACCTTC.

V gene TRBV6-2 or TRBV6-3 combines with J gene TRBJ2-3, with 7 positions matching TRBD1. Germline lookup yields CDR1 MNHEY and CDR2 SVGEGT. There are 15 residues in the CDR3. V shed 2 bases and J 2 bases; nucleotides not matched to a gene: 4. The CDR3, as DNA: TGTGCCAGCAGTTACAACAGGGGCGACACAGATACGCAGTATTTT. Translating it yields CASSYNRGDTDTQYF.

This clone was observed once. The V call is TRBV12-3 or TRBV12-4, the J call TRBJ2-1, with D unresolved. The V end was cut by 4 bases, the J end by 6 bases, with 7 bases between. The length of the CDR3 is 12 residues. The DNA for the CDR3 is TGTGCCAGCAGTTGGTTGAGCAATGAGCAGTTCTTC. Translated: CASSWLSNEQFF.

The chain has TRBV29-1 and TRBJ2-7, with 9 bases aligning to TRBD1. V shed 5 bases and J 4 bases; nucleotides not matched to a gene: 3. This CDR3 region has 12 residues. Germline assignment: CDR1 SQVTM and CDR2 ANQGSEA. The chain's CDR3 is CSVRDRVYEQYF. As DNA, the CDR3 is TGCAGCGTTCGGGACAGGGTATACGAGCAGTACTTC.

This chain links TRBV4-3 with TRBJ2-1; 8 nucleotides align to TRBD2. With 0 bases clipped from V and 8 bases from J, the junction kept 9 bases outside the gene matches. The V gene's germline CDR1 is LGHNA and CDR2 YSLEER. The CDR3 runs to 16 residues. The CDR3 sequence: CASSQDGGSGAYEQFF. The CDR3 DNA reads TGCGCCAGCAGCCAAGATGGGGGTAGCGGGGCCTATGAGCAGTTCTTC.

V and J are TRBV5-1 and TRBJ2-1, with 11 bases aligning to TRBD1. The V gene end was trimmed by 4 bases and the J gene end by 8 bases; junction bases not matched to a gene: 8. Germline CDR1 SGHRS, CDR2 YFSETQ. This CDR3 contains 15 residues. CDR3 nucleotides: TGCGCCAGCAGCGAAGGGACAGGGGGTGCGGATGAGCAGTTCTTC. It is translated as CASSEGTGGADEQFF.

The chain is built from TRBV7-9 and TRBJ2-5; 8 bases are a match to TRBD1. J was trimmed by 9 bases and V by 3 bases; bases with no gene match: 12. In germline, CDR1 is SEHNR, CDR2 FQNEAQ (reference sequence). The CDR3 is 15 amino acids. This CDR3 is CASSFGTGGTVSQYF. The CDR3 coding sequence is TGTGCCAGCAGCTTCGGTACAGGGGGGACAGTATCCCAGTACTTC.

The V call is TRBV29-1, the J call TRBJ1-2, with 9 bases matching TRBD1. The J segment lost 6 bases and the V segment lost 4 bases, leaving 6 bases of the junction unmatched. CDR1 SQVTM and CDR2 ANQGSEA come from the germline V gene. The CDR3 length is 13 residues. The CDR3 sequence is CSVGRDREDGYTF. CDR3 in DNA: TGCAGCGTTGGACGGGACAGGGAGGATGGCTACACCTTC.

This clone was counted a few times. The CDR3 DNA reads as TGTGCCTGGAGCGGCGACGGGAATGAAAAACTGTTTTTT. As protein: CAWSGDGNEKLFF. The chain is built from TRBV30 and TRBJ1-4; no definite D call. The V end was cut by 3 bases, the J end by 5 bases, with 10 bases between. The CDR3 is 13 residues long. Per germline, CDR1 GTSNPN and CDR2 SVGIG (reference sequence).